The 24 T cell receptor beta chains given below trace back to one sample, sequenced in a study of blood T cell repertoires in COVID-19. Clones were sequenced by immunoSEQ multiplex PCR, and TCRdb holds only the in-frame ones, with some missing. Counted here are some 130,000 clones, around 73% occurring once; the ten biggest clones make up roughly 9.7%. Sequences were obtained from peripheral blood. The receptors come from a man between 60 and 75 years old who had recovered from COVID-19.

This clone was detected once. This chain links TRBV19 with TRBJ1-4; D gene uncertain. The germline gives CDR1 LNHDA, CDR2 SQIVND (reference sequence). Trimming took 5 bases from V and 8 from J, leaving 12 bases between them. The CDR3 is 13 amino acids. This CDR3 reads CASSPRLREKLFF. CDR3 nucleotides: TGTGCCAGTAGTCCGAGACTAAGGGAAAAACTGTTTTTT.

The rearrangement links TRBV7-2 to TRBJ1-4; D may be TRBD1 (6 bases). V was cut by 6 bases and J by 7 bases, with 15 bases left in between. Per the germline V gene, CDR1 is SGHTA and CDR2 is FQGNSA. The CDR3 runs to 14 residues. The CDR3 spells CASSTEQGLEKLFF. In nucleotides, the CDR3 is TGTGCCAGCAGTACCGAACAGGGTCTTGAAAAACTGTTTTTT.

V gene TRBV6-5 combines with J gene TRBJ1-5; D is unclear. The V gene lost 2 bases and the J gene lost 1 base, with 6 bases spanning the gap. The length of the CDR3 is 14 residues. From germline, CDR1 is MNHEY and CDR2 SVGAGI. For the CDR3, the DNA is TGTGCCAGCAGTTACAAACAGAGCAATCAGCCCCAGCATTTT. It encodes CASSYKQSNQPQHF.

This clone was observed a handful of times. The rearrangement uses TRBV5-1 and TRBJ2-5; maybe TRBD1 (6 bases). The germline V and J ends were trimmed by 2 bases and 2 bases, with 10 bases remaining between them. This CDR3 is 14 amino acids long. Per the germline V gene, CDR1 is SGHRS and CDR2 is YFSETQ. The CDR3 protein is CASSLRTAQETQYF. CDR3 coding DNA: TGCGCCAGCAGCTTACGGACAGCACAAGAGACCCAGTACTTC. The variable domain in full, completed from reference TRBV5-1 and TRBJ2-5, reads KAGVTQTPRYLIKTRGQQVTLSCSPISGHRSVSWYQQTPGQGLQFLFEYFSETQRNKGNFPGRFSGRQFSNSRSEMNVSTLELGDSALYLCASSLRTAQETQYFGPGTRLLVL.

DNA for the CDR3: TGTGCCAGCAGCCAAGGATGTAGCGGGGGGGCTTGCATTCAGTACTTC. Protein sequence: CASSQGCSGGACIQYF. V is TRBV3-1 (or the pseudogene TRBV3-2) and J is TRBJ2-4; 11 positions agree with TRBD2. This CDR3 has 16 residues. Germline trimming cut 1 base from V and 9 bases from J; bases unmatched to any gene: 8. Germline assignment: CDR1 LGHDT and CDR2 YNNKEL (reference sequence).

Regarding this clone: At one boundary the junction diverges from the germline segment, which might be a read error. This rearrangement joins TRBV12-3 or TRBV12-4 to TRBJ1-1, with D possibly being TRBD1 (6 bases). The CDR3 loop spans 13 amino acids. In nucleotides, the CDR3 is TGTGCCAGCAATTTAGGGGGGGGAAGGGGAGCTTTCTTT. Translation: CASNLGGGRGAFF.

The count of this clone is one. This chain joins TRBV4-1 and TRBJ2-1, with 12 bases identical to TRBD1. V was pared by 3 bases and J by 9 bases, with 3 bases of the junction left unmatched. CDR3 length: 14 residues. Per the germline V gene, CDR1 is MGHRA and CDR2 is YSYEKL. The CDR3 nucleotides are TGCGCCAGCAGCCAGGGACAGGGGGCGGGTGAGCAGTTCTTC. Amino acids: CASSQGQGAGEQFF.

The chain has TRBV6-1 and TRBJ1-1, with D uncertain. The germline CDR1 and CDR2 sequences are MNHNS and SASEGT. Trimming stripped 2 bases from V and 1 base from J, with 8 bases between. The CDR3 is 14 residues long. CDR3 amino acids: CASSEWQKNTEAFF. The CDR3 coding sequence is TGTGCCAGCAGTGAATGGCAGAAGAACACTGAAGCTTTCTTT.

The chain couples TRBV28 to TRBJ2-6; tentative D call: TRBD1 (6 bases). Germline-derived CDR1 and CDR2 are MDHEN and SYDVKM. The CDR3 contains 16 residues. V lost 8 bases and J lost 0, with 14 bases in between. This CDR3 reads CASSGTIRSGANVLTF. Written as DNA, the CDR3 is TGTGCCAGCTCCGGGACAATCCGCTCTGGGGCCAACGTCCTGACTTTC.

This clone was recorded a few times. The chain has TRBV5-4 and TRBJ1-5; 8 bases agree with TRBD1. Germline loops: CDR1 SGHNT, CDR2 YYREEE (reference sequence). J gave up 6 bases and V 0 bases, and 2 bases lay outside the gene matches. The CDR3 runs 14 residues. The CDR3 spells CASSLAGTGQPQHF. The CDR3, as DNA: TGTGCCAGCAGCTTGGCAGGGACAGGTCAGCCCCAGCATTTT.

There are a few counts of this clone. This chain connects TRBV12-5 to TRBJ1-1; D is possibly TRBD1 (6 bases). V gave up 6 bases and J gave up 6 bases, with 11 bases separating them. The CDR3 spans 12 residues. Germline V gene sequence: CDR1 LGHNT, CDR2 FRNRAP. CDR3 sequence: CASGPDSPEAFF. The CDR3 bases are TGTGCTAGTGGCCCGGACAGCCCTGAAGCTTTCTTT. The full variable domain, with the rest looked up from reference TRBV12-5 and TRBJ1-1, is DARVTQTPRHKVTEMGQEVTMRCQPILGHNTVFWYRQTMMQGLELLAYFRNRAPLDDSGMPKDRFSAEMPDATLATLKIQPSEPRDSAVYFCASGPDSPEAFFGQGTRLTVV.

This chain links TRBV6-2 or TRBV6-3 with TRBJ2-7, with D tentatively TRBD2 (5 bases). Looked up from germline, CDR1 is MNHEY and CDR2 is SVGEGT. With 2 bases removed from V and 6 bases from J, the gap between germline ends came to 5 bases. The CDR3 sequence is 11 residues long. The CDR3 nucleotides read TGTGCCAGCAGTTACCGGGGCGAGCAGTACTTC. It encodes CASSYRGEQYF.

The chain employs TRBV30 and TRBJ1-3; D not certain. CDR3 length equals 12 residues. Germline CDR1 and CDR2: GTSNPN and SVGIG (reference sequence). Trimming left V 3 bases short and J 4 bases short, with 7 bases between. DNA of the CDR3: TGTGCCTGGAGGGCAGTGGGAAACACCATATATTTT. This gives the protein CAWRAVGNTIYF.

V is TRBV7-2 and J is TRBJ2-1, with 7 bases identical to TRBD2. This CDR3 is built from 15 residues. Losses at the gene ends were 6 bases for V and 5 bases for J; bases not matched to a gene: 10. Germline V gives CDR1 SGHTA, CDR2 FQGNSA. CDR3 DNA sequence: TGTGCCAGCAGTCCTCCCCCGGGAGGCCACAATGAGCAGTTCTTC. Translation: CASSPPPGGHNEQFF.

The chain uses TRBV19 and TRBJ2-5; 8 bases line up with TRBD1. The CDR3 is made up of 14 amino acids. Germline values: CDR1 LNHDA, CDR2 SQIVND (reference sequence). V lost 1 base and J lost 3; bases outside the gene matches: 1. The CDR3 is CASSIGTGKETQYF. For the CDR3, the DNA is TGTGCCAGTAGTATAGGGACAGGGAAAGAGACCCAGTACTTC.

The rearrangement joins TRBV24-1 to TRBJ1-4; perhaps TRBD1 as D (6 bases). The CDR3 contains 17 residues. V was pared by 0 bases and J by 5 bases, with 15 bases between. From germline, CDR1 is KGHDR and CDR2 SFDVKD. Here the CDR3 DNA reads TGTGCCACCAGTGATTTGGTTATACAGGGCCCCAATGAAAAACTGTTTTTT. Its translation is CATSDLVIQGPNEKLFF.

This clone was observed once. Other nucleotide sequences from this sample produce the same CDR3. This chain links TRBV29-1 with TRBJ2-3, with D perhaps matching TRBD1 (7 bases). Germline V gene data show CDR1 as SQVTM and CDR2 as ANQGSEA. The CDR3 has 14 amino acids. The V gene lost 4 bases and the J gene lost 1 base, with 12 bases spanning the gap. The CDR3 DNA sequence: TGCAGCGTTGGCGGCGGGACAGGCACAGATACGCAGTATTTT. Translation: CSVGGGTGTDTQYF.

This chain connects TRBV19 to TRBJ1-3; maybe TRBD1 (5 bases). Germline V CDR1 and CDR2: LNHDA, SQIVND (reference sequence). This CDR3 region has 17 residues. V lost 3 bases and J lost 4, with 19 bases in between. CDR3 DNA sequence: TGTGCCAGTAGTATGTTATCGGCGGAGGGGAGAGGAAACACCATATATTTT. Protein: CASSMLSAEGRGNTIYF.

CDR3 DNA sequence: TGTGCCTGGAGCCTCAGGGTGGGCCCTGAAGCTTTCTTT. Translation gives CAWSLRVGPEAFF. This chain connects TRBV30 to TRBJ1-1; a possible D gene is TRBD1 (5 bases). Germline V gene sequence: CDR1 GTSNPN, CDR2 SVGIG (reference sequence). The CDR3 has 13 residues. Trimming pared 3 bases from V and 6 bases from J, leaving 14 bases between.

The chain recombines TRBV6-5 with TRBJ1-2; 10 bases match TRBD1. The germline CDR1 and CDR2 sequences are MNHEY and SVGAGI. With 7 bases clipped from V and 4 bases from J, the junction kept 6 bases outside the gene matches. This CDR3 has 14 amino acids. The CDR3 region has the DNA TGTGCCAGCACCCCCGGGACAGGGGTCTATGGCTACACCTTC. This translates into CASTPGTGVYGYTF.

The chain carries TRBV7-2 and TRBJ1-6, with 7 bases aligning to TRBD1. Trimming cost V 3 bases and J 12 bases; bases outside gene matches: 11. The CDR3 sequence is 15 residues long. Germline loops: CDR1 SGHTA, CDR2 FQGNSA. The CDR3 reads CASSFRGAGGRPLHF. In DNA form, the CDR3 reads TGTGCCAGCAGCTTCAGGGGGGCCGGAGGGAGACCCCTCCACTTT. Full variable domain (outside the CDR3, taken from reference TRBV7-2 and TRBJ1-6): GAGVSQSPSNKVTEKGKDVELRCDPISGHTALYWYRQSLGQGLEFLIYFQGNSAPDKSGLPSDRFSAERTGGSVSTLTIQRTQQEDSAVYLCASSFRGAGGRPLHFGNGTRLTVT.

This chain connects TRBV19 to TRBJ1-6; D perhaps matches TRBD1 (5 bases). The germline CDR1 and CDR2 sequences are LNHDA and SQIVND (reference sequence). Trimming pared 10 bases from V and 7 bases from J, leaving 14 bases between. This CDR3 is 13 amino acids long. This CDR3 is CATGPRENSPLHF. The DNA of the CDR3 is TGTGCCACGGGGCCCCGGGAGAATTCACCCCTCCACTTT.

The genes are TRBV6-2 or TRBV6-3 and TRBJ2-7; 8 nucleotides agree with TRBD1. In germline, CDR1 is MNHEY, CDR2 SVGEGT. Trimming took 6 bases from V and 3 from J; bases not matched to a gene: 7. There are 14 residues in the CDR3. CDR3 sequence: CASSLRGQGYEQYF. The CDR3 nucleotides read TGTGCCAGCAGCCTCCGAGGACAGGGCTACGAGCAGTACTTC.

V and J are TRBV27 and TRBJ2-2, with D perhaps TRBD2 (6 bases). The V and J ends lost 5 bases and 6 bases respectively, with 16 bases between them. This CDR3 has 15 residues. Germline V gene lookup returns CDR1 MNHEY and CDR2 SMNVEV (reference sequence). The CDR3 spells CASSTRDGLSGELFF. The CDR3 DNA reads TGTGCCAGCAGTACGCGGGACGGTTTATCCGGGGAGCTGTTTTTT.